This is a list of T cell receptor beta chains from one sample in a study of T cells in Graves' hyperthyroidism and ophthalmopathy. MiXCR was run by TCRdb on the multiplex PCR reads, yielding one entry per CDR3 protein. Among over 500,000 distinct CDR3 sequences listed, around 43% were seen once. Sequencing input: peripheral blood or thyroid tissue (not recorded which). The receptors were sampled from an adult woman with Graves' disease, either hyperthyroidism or ophthalmopathy (not recorded which). Both conserved end residues are part of each CDR3. The D gene is left open where the match is weak. Rows may omit the clone size; those that give it use once, few, many or a size class.

j_gene,v_gene,abundance,d_gene,CDR3nt,CDR3aa
TRBJ2-7,TRBV29-1,-,TRBD1,TGCAGCGTTGAAGGGGGACAGGGTACCTACGAGCAGTACTTC,CSVEGGQGTYEQYF
TRBJ1-1,TRBV7-9,-,-,TGTGCCAGCAGCGAAACAGCGTTCGGCGGTGAAGCTTTCTTT,CASSETAFGGEAFF
TRBJ1-5,TRBV24-1,-,-,TGTGCCACCAGTGAATGGGGCCCAAATCAGCCCCAGCATTTT,CATSEWGPNQPQHF
TRBJ1-5,TRBV20-1,-,-,TGCAGTGCAGACCTCGGGGGCTGGGATCAGCCCCAGCATTTT,CSADLGGWDQPQHF
TRBJ2-5,TRBV28,few,-,TGTGCCAGCTCGGTCGGCAGGGGTCTTCTGGGCCGGGAGACCCAGTACTTC,CASSVGRGLLGRETQYF
TRBJ1-2,TRBV20-1,-,-,TGCAGTGCTACTAGCGGGAGTGTAAGGACCGGGGACGATGGCTACACCTTC,CSATSGSVRTGDDGYTF
TRBJ1-5,TRBV10-1,-,-,TGCGCCAGCAGCAAGGGACCGTCGCAGCCCCAGCATTTT,CASSKGPSQPQHF
TRBJ1-1,TRBV29-1,-,-,TGCAGCGTTGAACGGACGGCGCTGAACACTGAAGCTTTCTTT,CSVERTALNTEAFF
TRBJ2-1,TRBV10-3,few,TRBD1,TGTGCCATCAAGCCCGGGACAGGGGTCAATGAGCAGTTCTTC,CAIKPGTGVNEQFF
TRBJ2-7,TRBV7-9,-,TRBD1,TGTGCCAGCAGTCGACGGAGTTCGGGACAGGGCCAGCAGTACTTC,CASSRRSSGQGQQYF
TRBJ1-1,TRBV19,-,-,TGTGCCAGTAAAGGGGGGGGGACGGCCACCTTTGAAGCTTTCTTT,CASKGGGTATFEAFF
TRBJ2-3,TRBV10-3,few,TRBD2,TGTGCCATCAGCGACGGATTTCGGACTAGCGGGAGACGGGATACGCAGTATTTT,CAISDGFRTSGRRDTQYF
TRBJ1-2,TRBV7-9,once,-,TGTGCCAGCAGCTTAGTAAAGGGGGGCTACACCTTC,CASSLVKGGYTF
TRBJ1-1,TRBV7-9,-,-,TGTGCCAGCAGCCCTGTGGGGGCTGAGACTGAAGCTTTCTTT,CASSPVGAETEAFF
TRBJ2-7,TRBV7-9,-,-,TGTGCCAGCATCCGAGGCGACGAGCAGTACTTC,CASIRGDEQYF
TRBJ1-2,TRBV7-2,many,TRBD1,TGTGCCAGCAGCTTGGGGACAGGGGAATATGGCTACACCTTC,CASSLGTGEYGYTF
TRBJ2-2,TRBV20-1,many,-,TGCAGTGGGCTAGCGTCGAACACCGGGGAGCTGTTTTTT,CSGLASNTGELFF
TRBJ1-6,TRBV5-1,-,-,TGCGCCAGCAGTCATGGCGGGGTATCACCCCTCCACTTT,CASSHGGVSPLHF
TRBJ2-1,TRBV19,many,-,TGTGCCAGTAGTATAGGTGGCGGTAAACATCGCCTTGAGCAGTTCTTC,CASSIGGGKHRLEQFF
TRBJ2-5,TRBV14,-,TRBD1,TGTGCCAGCAGCCAAGTTACAGGGGGATACCAAGAGACCCAGTACTTC,CASSQVTGGYQETQYF
TRBJ1-2,TRBV24-1,-,-,TGTGCCACCAGTGCCGGAAACACGGCGGGGGGCTACACCTTC,CATSAGNTAGGYTF
TRBJ1-4,TRBV10-3,-,-,TGTGCCATCAGTGACGGGGGGACTAATGAAAAACTGTTTTTT,CAISDGGTNEKLFF
TRBJ2-7,TRBV7-8,many,-,TGTGCCAGCAGCCCCAGGGACGGCGGGGCCCCGAGCTCCTACGAGCAGTACTTC,CASSPRDGGAPSSYEQYF
TRBJ2-5,TRBV24-1,few,TRBD2,TGTGCCACCAGTGTTAGCACAGGCGGGGGGGAGACCCAGTACTTC,CATSVSTGGGETQYF
TRBJ2-7,TRBV7-9,few,-,TGTGCCAGCAGCCAGCCGGCGGTGGGCGACGAGCAGTACTTC,CASSQPAVGDEQYF
TRBJ1-1,TRBV11-2,-,TRBD1,TGTGCCAGCAGCTCACAGACAGGGAGGGGGAACACTGAAGCTTTCTTT,CASSSQTGRGNTEAFF
TRBJ1-2,TRBV10-3,many,-,TGTGCCACCAGGACAGCGACGGGCTACACCTTC,CATRTATGYTF
TRBJ2-7,TRBV7-9,few,-,TGTGCCAGCAGCCCCGAAGGGTGGAGCTACGAGCAGTACTTC,CASSPEGWSYEQYF
TRBJ1-1,TRBV2,many,-,TGTGCCAGCAGTGTGATTGGGCGGCTGAACACTGAAGCTTTCTTT,CASSVIGRLNTEAFF
TRBJ1-1,TRBV27,few,-,TGTGCCAGCGGGTCCTTTATGAACACTGAAGCTTTCTTT,CASGSFMNTEAFF
TRBJ1-5,TRBV7-9,-,TRBD1,TGTGCCAGCAGCTTAGGGGGGACAGGGGCTCAGCCCCAGCATTTT,CASSLGGTGAQPQHF
TRBJ1-3,TRBV2,-,-,TGTGCCAGCAGTGGGGACAACGGAAACACCATATATTTT,CASSGDNGNTIYF
TRBJ1-1,TRBV7-2,-,-,TGTGCCAGCAGCTCCTTAGGGAGGAACACTGAAGCTTTCTTT,CASSSLGRNTEAFF
TRBJ2-5,TRBV12-3/TRBV12-4,few,-,TGTGCCAGCAGTGAATTGCGACAAGAGACCCAGTACTTC,CASSELRQETQYF
TRBJ1-2,TRBV10-3,-,-,TGTGCCATCAGTGAGTCGGAGGCCGCGATATCCTATGGCTACACCTTC,CAISESEAAISYGYTF
TRBJ1-5,TRBV10-2,many,TRBD1,TGCGCCAGCAGCTTCGACAGGGGGGCGCAGCCCCAGCATTTT,CASSFDRGAQPQHF
TRBJ1-2,TRBV13,-,-,TGTGCCAGCAGCTTAGGCACCTTCTATGGCTACACCTTC,CASSLGTFYGYTF
TRBJ1-1,TRBV20-1,-,-,TGCAGTGACAGCGGGCAGGGAAGCACTGAAGCTTTCTTT,CSDSGQGSTEAFF
TRBJ2-7,TRBV29-1,few,TRBD2,TGCAGCGTTTGGGGAGGGTCCTCCTACGAGCAGTACTTC,CSVWGGSSYEQYF
TRBJ1-1,TRBV20-1,many,-,TGCAGTGCTAGAAACTCCGCAAGGGATCACACTGAAGCTTTCTTT,CSARNSARDHTEAFF
TRBJ2-5,TRBV5-1,-,TRBD2,TGCGCCAGCAGCTGGATTACTAGCGGGAGGGAAGAGACCCAGTACTTC,CASSWITSGREETQYF
TRBJ1-1,TRBV7-2,once,-,TGTGCCAGCAGCGGTCCGGGAGGGTACACTGAAGCTTTCTTT,CASSGPGGYTEAFF
TRBJ1-6,TRBV2,-,TRBD1,TGTGCCAGCAGTGAAACAGGGGGTGATTCACCCCTCCACTTT,CASSETGGDSPLHF
TRBJ1-2,TRBV7-9,-,TRBD1,TGTGCCAGCAGCTTGTACCGGGACAGGACTCAGGTTTCACTGGGCTACACCTTC,CASSLYRDRTQVSLGYTF
TRBJ2-7,TRBV2,many,-,TGTGCCAGCAGTGATTCGGGCTACGAGCAGTACTTC,CASSDSGYEQYF
TRBJ1-2,TRBV29-1,many,TRBD1,TGCAGCGGGCGGACAGGAGGATATGGCTACACCTTC,CSGRTGGYGYTF
TRBJ1-1,TRBV6-6,many,-,TGTGCCAGCAGTTTCCACACAGGGCCCAACACTGAAGCTTTCTTT,CASSFHTGPNTEAFF
TRBJ1-1,TRBV5-1,many,-,TGCGCCAGCAGCAGGAACGGGGCGGGCACTGAAGCTTTCTTT,CASSRNGAGTEAFF
TRBJ1-1,TRBV19,few,TRBD1,TGTGCCAGTAGGGGACAGGGCGACACTGAAGCTTTCTTT,CASRGQGDTEAFF
TRBJ1-5,TRBV25-1,-,-,TGTGTCAGCAGTGAGTCGCGTAGCAATCAGCCCCAACATTTT,CVSSESRSNQPQHF
TRBJ1-1,TRBV29-1,-,TRBD1,TGCAGCGGTTCCGGGACAGGGGCAATGAACACTGAAGCTTTCTTT,CSGSGTGAMNTEAFF
TRBJ2-5,TRBV29-1,-,-,TGCAGCGTCGCAGACTCCGGGGGACAAGAGACCCAGTACTTC,CSVADSGGQETQYF
TRBJ2-7,TRBV7-9,-,TRBD2,TGTGCCAGCAGCCCAGTCGTTAGCGGGAGGTACGAGCAGTACTTC,CASSPVVSGRYEQYF
TRBJ1-5,TRBV10-3,-,-,TGTGCCATCAGTGGCGGGAGAGACAATCAGCCCCAGCATTTT,CAISGGRDNQPQHF
TRBJ2-7,TRBV20-1,-,TRBD2,TGCAGTGCTTTTTCTAGCGGGGGCTACGAGCAGTACTTC,CSAFSSGGYEQYF
TRBJ2-7,TRBV6-2/TRBV6-3,-,-,TGTGCCAGCAGTTTCCATGAGTGGCTTGGCGAGCAGTACTTC,CASSFHEWLGEQYF
TRBJ1-3,TRBV4-2,many,-,TGTGCCAGCAGCCAGGGCCCTGCCACCGGGGACACCATATATTTT,CASSQGPATGDTIYF